These 16 T cell receptor beta chains were sequenced from one sample in a study of technical replicates of blood from several donors (dated by TCRdb to between 2016 and 2019). Library creation used the immunoSEQ multiplex PCR assay. In its TCRdb copy, this immuneACCESS table keeps in-frame sequences only and misses some clones. Where compared with another copy, unresolved V genes explain less than half of these, and the others have no known cause. A total of almost 70,000 clones appear in this sample, about 87% of them only once. The leading ten clones occupy 3.5% to 5.5% of the sample. Material for sequencing was PBMCs. The receptor source for this set is a human donor in good health. Some clones in this sample may be carry-over from other donors' samples.

This chain joins TRBV19 and TRBJ2-5; 14 nucleotides line up with TRBD2. The germline CDR1 and CDR2 sequences are LNHDA and SQIVND (reference sequence). This CDR3 is 16 amino acids long. V was pared by 5 bases and J by 2 bases, with 4 bases of the junction left unmatched. The CDR3 reads CASSPWTSGGQETQYF. CDR3 nucleotides: TGTGCCAGTAGTCCCTGGACTAGCGGGGGGCAAGAGACCCAGTACTTC.

This clone was picked up one time. V is TRBV29-1 and J is TRBJ2-5; 10 positions match TRBD2. CDR3 length: 13 amino acids. Germline loops: CDR1 SQVTM, CDR2 ANQGSEA. V gave up 3 bases and J gave up 3 bases; unmatched junction bases: 1. The DNA for the CDR3 is TGCAGCGTTGACGGACTAGCGGAAGAGACCCAGTACTTC. It yields the protein CSVDGLAEETQYF. Full variable domain (missing parts from reference TRBV29-1 and TRBJ2-5): SAVISQKPSRDICQRGTSLTIQCQVDSQVTMMFWYRQQPGQSLTLIATANQGSEATYESGFVIDKFPISRPNLTFSTLTVSNMSPEDSSIYLCSVDGLAEETQYFGPGTRLLVL.

The CDR3 region is CASTLGEVQNTEAFF. The CDR3 bases are TGTGCCAGCACCTTAGGGGAGGTTCAGAACACTGAAGCTTTCTTT. The chain is built from TRBV5-6 and TRBJ1-1; D is perhaps TRBD1 (5 bases). The CDR3 extends over 15 amino acids. The V end lost 6 bases, the J end lost 1 base, and 16 bases lay between the germline ends. The germline CDR1 and CDR2 sequences are SGHDT and YYEEEE.

The sample holds one count of this clone. The chain combines TRBV28 with TRBJ1-2; 9 nucleotides align to TRBD1. After removal of 4 bases from V and 4 bases from J, the junction contained 7 bases not matched to a gene. The V gene's germline CDR1 is MDHEN and CDR2 SYDVKM. This CDR3 is built from 15 residues. CDR3 protein: CASSSGTGIIYGYTF. CDR3 DNA sequence: TGTGCCAGCAGTTCCGGGACAGGGATTATCTATGGCTACACCTTC.

The J gene is TRBJ1-4, the V gene TRBV7-2; TRBD1 aligns across 10 bases. The germline CDR1 and CDR2 sequences are SGHTA and FQGNSA. The CDR3 contains 13 residues. The J segment lost 8 bases and the V segment lost 5 bases, leaving 2 bases of the junction unmatched. This chain's CDR3 is CASSTDRGEKLFF. In DNA, the CDR3 is TGTGCCAGCAGCACGGACAGGGGGGAAAAACTGTTTTTT. Drawing the rest from reference TRBV7-2 and TRBJ1-4, the complete variable domain is GAGVSQSPSNKVTEKGKDVELRCDPISGHTALYWYRQSLGQGLEFLIYFQGNSAPDKSGLPSDRFSAERTGGSVSTLTIQRTQQEDSAVYLCASSTDRGEKLFFGSGTQLSVL.

The chain carries TRBV2 and TRBJ1-6, with TRBD1 matching 7 bases. Germline CDR1 SNHLY, CDR2 FYNNEI. J lost 10 bases, V lost 7 bases, and 13 bases had no gene match. The CDR3 covers 15 residues. For the CDR3, the DNA is TGTGCCAGCAAACCGACAGGGAGAGTGGGATCACCCCTCCACTTT. It yields the protein CASKPTGRVGSPLHF. Combining the CDR3 with reference TRBV2 and TRBJ1-6 gives the whole variable domain EPEVTQTPSHQVTQMGQEVILRCVPISNHLYFYWYRQILGQKVEFLVSFYNNEISEKSEIFDDQFSVERPDGSNFTLKIRSTKLEDSAMYFCASKPTGRVGSPLHFGNGTRLTVT.

This sequence joins TRBV7-8 and TRBJ1-1; D gene unclear. The CDR3 loop spans 16 amino acids. V dropped 5 bases and J dropped 0 bases, with 16 bases sitting between them. The V gene's germline CDR1 is SGHVS and CDR2 FQNEAQ. The CDR3 bases are TGTGCCAGCAGCCCGACCGCCGGGGATCTGAACACTGAAGCTTTCTTT. Residues: CASSPTAGDLNTEAFF.

Only one count was recorded for this clone. The chain employs TRBV4-3 and TRBJ2-5; D remains ambiguous. Germline V gives CDR1 LGHNA, CDR2 YSLEER. Trimming took 0 bases from V and 4 from J, leaving 6 bases between them. The CDR3 runs 13 residues. CDR3 residues: CASSQDNGETQYF. CDR3 coding DNA: TGCGCCAGCAGCCAAGATAACGGAGAGACCCAGTACTTC.

This chain uses TRBV13 with TRBJ2-7, with a possible D match to TRBD1 (6 bases). There are 14 residues in the CDR3. The V gene's germline CDR1 is PRHDT and CDR2 FYEKMQ (reference sequence). V was shortened by 4 bases and J by 7 bases, with 17 bases between the two germline ends. CDR3 in DNA: TGTGCCAGCAGCTCCCGGCGGCAGGGGAGTGAGCAGTACTTC. Translated: CASSSRRQGSEQYF.

The V call is TRBV6-5, the J call TRBJ1-1, with D possibly TRBD1 on 5 matching bases. Germline CDR1 MNHEY, CDR2 SVGAGI. The CDR3 covers 14 residues. The V gene lost 5 bases and the J gene lost 7 bases, with 17 bases spanning the gap. This CDR3 reads CASSPPGREGEAFF. The CDR3 DNA follows: TGTGCCAGCAGTCCCCCTGGCAGGGAGGGTGAAGCTTTCTTT.

This clone has a single count. The chain recombines TRBV7-2 with TRBJ2-3; D not certain. Trimming removed 1 base at V and 3 bases at J, with 5 bases between. This CDR3 is built from 13 residues. Germline V gene data show CDR1 as SGHTA and CDR2 as FQGNSA. CDR3 protein: CASSLERTDTQYF. For the CDR3, the DNA is TGTGCCAGCAGCTTAGAGCGAACAGATACGCAGTATTTT.

The genes are TRBV19 and TRBJ2-7; 10 bases match TRBD2. The CDR3 has 15 residues. Trimming removed 4 bases from V and 5 bases from J; junction bases left unmatched: 8. The germline V gene has CDR1 LNHDA and CDR2 SQIVND (reference sequence). The CDR3 loop reads CASSRFSGRRDEQYF. The CDR3 DNA reads as TGTGCCAGTAGTAGATTTAGCGGGAGGAGGGACGAGCAGTACTTC.

The rearrangement joins TRBV30 to TRBJ1-2, with D uncertain. CDR3 length: 14 residues. Trimming pared 4 bases from V and 2 bases from J, leaving 14 bases between. CDR1 GTSNPN and CDR2 SVGIG come from the germline V gene (reference sequence). This CDR3 reads CAWKHLAANYGYTF. CDR3 nucleotides: TGTGCCTGGAAGCACCTCGCCGCGAACTATGGCTACACCTTC.

The CDR3 spells CASSLAGALTDTQYF. The CDR3 DNA sequence: TGTGCCAGCAGCTTAGCGGGGGCCCTCACAGATACGCAGTATTTT. V usage is TRBV7-2 and J usage is TRBJ2-3, with D possibly TRBD1 on 6 matching bases. The CDR3 is 15 residues long. Trimming cost V 0 bases and J 2 bases, with 9 bases left between them. Germline V CDR1 and CDR2: SGHTA, FQGNSA.

This clone was observed a handful of times. The rearrangement uses TRBV6-5 and TRBJ2-7; 8 bases map to TRBD1. Germline CDR1 and CDR2: MNHEY and SVGAGI. V lost 6 bases, J lost 5 bases, and 6 bases stayed unmatched. The CDR3 covers 13 residues. This chain's CDR3 is CASSRQGYDEQYF. CDR3 coding DNA: TGTGCCAGCAGCCGACAGGGGTACGACGAGCAGTACTTC.

On this clone itself: The junction does not match germline at one end; this may be a read error. The chain combines TRBV5-5 with TRBJ2-7; 7 bases fit TRBD2. Germline values: CDR1 SGHKS, CDR2 YYEKEE (reference sequence). This CDR3 has 13 residues. The CDR3: CASSRGGEDEEDF. The CDR3 nucleotides read TGTGCCAGCAGCCGGGGAGGGGAGGACGAGGAAGACTTC.